Below, 26 T cell receptor beta chains from the same sample are listed, as sequenced in a study of blood T cells in healthy people across ages. Alongside a J-beta primer mix, a sample-barcoded 5' primer served in a second PCR lasting roughly 6 to 11 cycles. From the 5' RACE reads, TCRdb called clonotypes with MiXCR, one entry per CDR3 protein. Of around 1,700,000 distinct CDR3 sequences listed, roughly 28% are singletons. The sequenced sample was blood. The receptors originated from a woman in her twenties or thirties in good health.

In this sample, this clonotype turned up a few times. The chain has TRBV7-9 and TRBJ1-1; no clear D. Germline values: CDR1 SEHNR, CDR2 FQNEAQ (reference sequence). The CDR3 is made up of 13 amino acids. Trimming removed 1 base from V and 9 bases from J, with 12 bases in between. CDR3: CASSLVVQEKAFF. The DNA for the CDR3 is TGTGCCAGCAGCTTAGTGGTTCAGGAAAAAGCTTTCTTT.

The chain is built from TRBV4-1 and TRBJ1-3, with D possibly being TRBD1 (5 bases). The CDR3 loop spans 16 amino acids. Germline V gene data show CDR1 as MGHRA and CDR2 as YSYEKL. V was pared by 0 bases and J by 4 bases, with 13 bases between. Here the CDR3 reads CASSQEGTLGGNTIYF. CDR3 sequence (DNA): TGCGCCAGCAGCCAAGAAGGGACGCTAGGAGGAAACACCATATATTTT.

The chain couples TRBV12-3 or TRBV12-4 to TRBJ1-1; no clear D gene. V lost 5 bases to trimming and J lost 9 bases, with 19 bases between them. This CDR3 is 14 amino acids long. The CDR3 DNA is TGTGCCAGCAGTCCCGCCCCTAAAACAGCACAAGCTTTCTTT. It specifies CASSPAPKTAQAFF.

This chain links TRBV5-1 with TRBJ2-5; possibly TRBD2 for D (5 bases). The CDR3 runs 15 residues. The V gene's germline CDR1 is SGHRS and CDR2 YFSETQ. Trimming removed 4 bases from V and 1 base from J, with 14 bases in between. CDR3 residues: CASSLQTIVQETQYF. CDR3 in DNA: TGCGCCAGCAGCCTTCAGACTATCGTCCAAGAGACCCAGTACTTC.

The table lists this clonotype with a few counts. J is TRBJ2-1 and V is TRBV24-1, with TRBD2 as a possible D gene (5 bases). Germline V CDR1 and CDR2: KGHDR, SFDVKD. The V and J ends lost 12 bases and 4 bases respectively, with 21 bases between them. The CDR3 covers 15 residues. In DNA, the CDR3 is TGTGCCCCCCGGATCGGGATTAGAGCGTACAATGAGCAGTTCTTC. Translated, it gives CAPRIGIRAYNEQFF.

V and J are TRBV5-1 and TRBJ1-1; 9 nucleotides match TRBD1. Losses at the gene ends were 3 bases for V and 5 bases for J; bases not matched to a gene: 2. From germline, CDR1 is SGHRS and CDR2 YFSETQ. CDR3 length equals 13 residues. The CDR3 region is CASSWTGETEAFF. Here the CDR3 DNA reads TGCGCCAGCAGCTGGACAGGGGAGACTGAAGCTTTCTTT.

This clonotype was counted only a few times. The chain has TRBV12-3 or TRBV12-4 and TRBJ1-4; 8 positions agree with TRBD1. With 8 bases clipped from V and 8 bases from J, the junction kept 10 bases outside the gene matches. This CDR3 comprises 14 residues. The CDR3 here is CASGEDREEEKLFF. CDR3 nucleotides: TGTGCCAGCGGCGAGGACAGGGAAGAAGAAAAACTGTTTTTT.

This clonotype was found a few times. This CDR3 is CASRSSGYSYNEQFF. CDR3 coding DNA: TGCGCCAGCAGGTCTAGCGGGTACTCCTACAATGAGCAGTTCTTC. The chain couples TRBV5-1 to TRBJ2-1; 8 nucleotides align to TRBD2. Per the germline V gene, CDR1 is SGHRS and CDR2 is YFSETQ. With V trimmed by 5 bases and J by 0 bases, 4 bases remained unmatched. This CDR3 region has 15 residues.

This clonotype was observed a few times. The genes are TRBV29-1 and TRBJ2-3, with D perhaps given as TRBD1 or TRBD2 (6 bases each). The V gene's germline CDR1 is SQVTM and CDR2 ANQGSEA. The ends were cut back, 3 bases at V and 4 bases at J, with 14 bases in the middle. The CDR3 loop spans 14 amino acids. The CDR3 spells CSVDYRGDADTQYF. CDR3 bases: TGCAGCGTTGATTATAGGGGGGATGCAGATACGCAGTATTTT.

The J gene is TRBJ2-1, the V gene TRBV20-1; D is possibly TRBD2 (5 bases). The CDR3 length is 15 residues. CDR1 is DFQATT and CDR2 is SNEGSKA in the germline V gene (reference sequence). V dropped 6 bases and J dropped 0 bases, with 15 bases sitting between them. CDR3 residues: CSALRRVSSYNEQFF. The DNA for the CDR3 is TGCAGTGCCTTGAGGCGGGTAAGCTCCTACAATGAGCAGTTCTTC.

The chain carries TRBV7-2 and TRBJ2-7; the D gene is possibly TRBD1 (5 bases). The V and J ends lost 5 bases and 5 bases respectively, with 13 bases between them. Looked up from germline, CDR1 is SGHTA and CDR2 is FQGNSA. This CDR3 contains 13 residues. CDR3 sequence (DNA): TGTGCCAGCAGCCAAGGGGTAAGGGACGAGCAGTACTTC. Its translation: CASSQGVRDEQYF.

This clonotype was recorded a few times. V and J are TRBV5-1 and TRBJ2-1; D may correspond to TRBD1 or TRBD2 (6 bases each). The V gene lost 0 bases and the J gene lost 5 bases, with 9 bases spanning the gap. The germline V gene has CDR1 SGHRS and CDR2 YFSETQ. CDR3 size: 14 residues. The CDR3 region has the DNA TGCGCCAGCAGCTTGGATAGGGGGGACAATGAGCAGTTCTTC. Translating gives CASSLDRGDNEQFF.

This clonotype was observed a handful of times. The CDR3 coding sequence is TGTGCCAGCAGCAAATCAAGGACTAGCAGGAGCGGTTTGTTGTTAGGTGTGAAGTTCTTC. Its protein is CASSKSRTSRSGLLLGVKFF. The chain has TRBV21-1 and TRBJ2-1; TRBD2 is taken as the D call from the table, unchecked against the DNA. TRBV21-1 is a known pseudogene. The CDR3 covers 20 residues.

Remarks on this clonotype: A much more abundant neighbour one base away suggests this may be a read error. The chain has TRBV10-3 and TRBJ2-5; the D is unclear. The CDR3 loop spans 15 amino acids. Germline V gene sequence: CDR1 ENHRY, CDR2 SYGVKD. Trimming shortened V by 3 bases and J by 5 bases, and 16 bases separated the two germline ends. The CDR3 DNA is TGTGCCATCAGTGATCCCAACGTAGGCGAGGAGACCCAGTACTTC. This translates into CAISDPNVGEETQYF.

This chain connects TRBV6-2 or TRBV6-3 to TRBJ2-7, with TRBD2 as a possible D gene (5 bases). CDR1 is MNHEY and CDR2 is SVGEGT in the germline V gene. V lost 6 bases and J lost 7, with 13 bases in between. This CDR3 spans 12 amino acids. In nucleotides, the CDR3 is TGTGCCAGCAGCAAACTAGTGAATGAGCAGTACTTC. Protein: CASSKLVNEQYF.

This clonotype was picked up many times. One end of the junction does not line up with germline, which may come from a read error. V is TRBV5-1 and J is TRBJ2-5, with 7 bases lining up with TRBD1. The germline V gene encodes CDR1 SGHRS and CDR2 YFSETQ. The CDR3 sequence is 14 residues long. The CDR3 loop reads CASSLGTDQETQYF. DNA for the CDR3: TGTGCCAGCAGTTTAGGGACAGACCAAGAGACCCAGTACTTC.

This clonotype has more than one count but fewer than ten. The V gene is TRBV28, the J gene TRBJ2-3; TRBD2 matches 9 bases. Germline-derived CDR1 and CDR2 are MDHEN and SYDVKM. The CDR3 length is 17 residues. The ends lost 5 bases at V and 5 bases at J; junction bases unmatched: 14. CDR3 protein: CASSRGGGGAWGDTQYF. Here the CDR3 DNA reads TGTGCCAGCAGTAGAGGTGGCGGGGGGGCTTGGGGAGATACGCAGTATTTT.

The chain recombines TRBV6-2 or TRBV6-3 with TRBJ2-1, with 7 bases identical to TRBD1. The CDR3 has 16 amino acids. Trimming removed 0 bases from V and 5 bases from J; junction bases left unmatched: 7. From germline, CDR1 is MNHEY and CDR2 SVGEGT. The CDR3 nucleotides are TGTGCCAGCAGTTACTCGAAAGGGGGCGTAAACAATGAGCAGTTCTTC. This sequence encodes CASSYSKGGVNNEQFF.

This clonotype occurred a few times. This sequence joins TRBV7-2 and TRBJ2-2, with 10 bases identical to TRBD1. The CDR3 has 17 residues. With V trimmed by 6 bases and J by 6 bases, 13 bases remained unmatched. CDR1 and CDR2 (germline): SGHTA, FQGNSA. The CDR3 reads CASSYNPGQGSAGELFF. The CDR3 DNA reads as TGTGCCAGCAGTTATAATCCGGGACAGGGGTCGGCCGGGGAGCTGTTTTTT.

The chain is built from TRBV29-1 and TRBJ2-7; maybe TRBD1 (6 bases). V was cut by 6 bases and J by 0 bases, with 9 bases left in between. CDR3 length: 12 residues. Looked up from germline, CDR1 is SQVTM and CDR2 is ANQGSEA. As DNA, the CDR3 is TGCAGCGTCGGGACAATCTCCTACGAGCAGTACTTC. Residues: CSVGTISYEQYF.

The CDR3 nucleotides are TGTGCCACCAGTGATTTGGACAGCTCTGGAAACACCATATATTTT. Encoded protein: CATSDLDSSGNTIYF. V gene TRBV24-1 combines with J gene TRBJ1-3; TRBD1 is a possible D gene (5 bases). This CDR3 comprises 15 residues. Trimming left V 0 bases short and J 0 bases short, with 5 bases between. Germline values: CDR1 KGHDR, CDR2 SFDVKD.

This clonotype came up a few times. This could be a read error, since a much larger clone is one nucleotide away. The chain uses TRBV7-6 and TRBJ2-1; TRBD2 matches 9 bases. There are 16 residues in the CDR3. From germline, CDR1 is SGHVS and CDR2 FNYEAQ. V gave up 2 bases and J gave up 10 bases; unmatched junction bases: 12. Written as DNA, the CDR3 is TGTGCCAGCAGCTTACTGGGAGCGGGGGGACCCTACGAGCAGTTCTTC. It encodes CASSLLGAGGPYEQFF.

This clonotype was observed a handful of times. The chain employs TRBV18 and TRBJ2-4; perhaps TRBD1 as D (6 bases). V shed 4 bases and J shed 2 bases, with 15 bases lying between them. Per germline, CDR1 KGHSH and CDR2 LQKENI. This CDR3 spans 16 amino acids. CDR3 sequence: CASSLATGKTKNIQYF. CDR3 sequence (DNA): TGTGCCAGCTCACTAGCGACAGGAAAGACCAAAAACATTCAGTACTTC.

J is TRBJ2-7 and V is TRBV10-3, with D maybe TRBD1 (5 bases). The CDR3 totals 14 residues. CDR1 and CDR2 from the germline V gene are ENHRY and SYGVKD. DNA for the CDR3: TGTGCCATCAGTGAGTTTAGGGGCTCCTACGGGCAGTACGTC. This sequence encodes CAISEFRGSYGQYV.

This chain connects TRBV6-6 to TRBJ1-1; the D gene is possibly TRBD1 (5 bases). The CDR3 runs 16 residues. Germline V gene sequence: CDR1 MNHNY, CDR2 SVGAGI (reference sequence). Deletions cut 2 bases from V and 0 bases from J, with 13 bases between. CDR3: CASSYPEGGVNTEAFF. The CDR3, as DNA: TGTGCCAGCAGTTACCCCGAGGGAGGGGTGAACACTGAAGCTTTCTTT.

This clonotype occurred a few times. This chain connects TRBV4-3 to TRBJ2-1; 9 nucleotides align to TRBD2. V shed 1 base, J shed 0 bases, and the junction held 7 bases outside the gene matches. The CDR3 is 18 amino acids. Germline V gene data show CDR1 as LGHNA and CDR2 as YSLEER. The CDR3 DNA is TGCGCCAGCAGCCAAGGACTAGCGGAGGGAAGCTCCTACAATGAGCAGTTCTTC. Residues: CASSQGLAEGSSYNEQFF.